The 2 T cell receptor beta chains given below trace back to one sample, sequenced in a study of CD8 T cells in ankylosing spondylitis. TCRdb re-called the 5' RACE reads with MiXCR, one entry per CDR3 protein. The sample shows a few hundred thousand distinct CDR3 sequences, 20% to 25% of them seen only once. These receptors' antigens are unknown. The study's findings and limits: Roughly 8 highly homologous variants formed a TCR beta motif that appeared characteristic of ankylosing spondylitis blood.

Material: blood, either unsorted or a sorted T cell fraction (not recorded which). These receptors originate from a male donor with ankylosing spondylitis.

The chain recombines TRBV6-1 with TRBJ1-3; no firm D call. Germline CDR1 and CDR2: MNHNS and SASEGT. This CDR3 has 15 amino acids. V was shortened by 5 bases and J by 0 bases, with 11 bases between the two germline ends. The CDR3 DNA reads as TGTGCCAGCAGTCCCGGACGGACCTCTGGAAACACCATATATTTT. Translated: CASSPGRTSGNTIYF.

This clonotype turned up a few times. The rearrangement uses TRBV29-1 and TRBJ2-7; the match to TRBD2 covers 7 bases. The CDR3 covers 18 residues. Trimming removed 7 bases from V and 1 base from J; junction bases left unmatched: 22. Germline V gives CDR1 SQVTM, CDR2 ANQGSEA. CDR3 amino acids: CSAAFPSRDYTVSYEQYF. The CDR3 DNA sequence: TGCAGCGCCGCCTTCCCGAGCCGGGACTACACCGTTTCCTACGAGCAGTACTTC.